These T cell receptor beta chains were read from a single sample in a study of shared clonotypes between healthy human individuals. Assay used: immunoSEQ multiplex PCR; TCRdb lists only in-frame clones, some missing. The sample includes a few million clones, 93% of them seen just once. The sample comprised naive CD4+ T cells from PBMCs. These receptors came from a man in his late teens or twenties in good health. Some clones in this sample may be carry-over from other donors' samples. CDR3s include the opening cysteine and the closing phenylalanine or tryptophan. The D gene is left open where the match is weak. Not all rows give a size; the values are once, few, many and, for expanded clones, a class.

v_call,clone_size,d_call,j_call,cdr3_nt,cdr3_aa
TRBV5-4,-,-,TRBJ2-7,TGTGCCAGCAGCTTGGTACGGAGTGGAGGCGGCGAGCAGTACTTC,CASSLVRSGGGEQYF
TRBV19,few,-,TRBJ1-5,TGTGCCAGTAGTATAGGGACAGCAAATCAGCCCCAGCATTTT,CASSIGTANQPQHF
TRBV25-1,once,TRBD1,TRBJ2-7,TGTGCCAGCAGTGGAACCTCCGACAGGGTTGTGTCGGTCCACGAGCAGTACTTC,CASSGTSDRVVSVHEQYF
TRBV7-6,-,-,TRBJ2-1,TGTGCCAGCAGCCAGACTAGGTCGAATTACAATGAGCAGTTCTTC,CASSQTRSNYNEQFF
TRBV30,-,TRBD2,TRBJ2-5,TGTGCCTGGGGTCCGGGAGGAGAGACCCAGTACTTC,CAWGPGGETQYF
TRBV28,-,-,TRBJ2-1,TGTGCCAGCAGTTTCCGGCAGGGATCCTACAATGAGCAGTTCTTC,CASSFRQGSYNEQFF
TRBV5-1,-,-,TRBJ1-1,TGCGCCAGCAGCTTGCCGGGCACCCGGAACACTGAAGCTTTCTTT,CASSLPGTRNTEAFF
TRBV7-9,-,-,TRBJ1-2,TGTGCCGCTCCCGTCAGGACCTGCACCTTC,CAAPVRTCTF
TRBV5-1,-,TRBD1,TRBJ1-5,TGCGCCAGCAGCTCGACAGGGGGTGGTCAGCCCCAGCATTTT,CASSSTGGGQPQHF
TRBV7-9,-,-,TRBJ2-3,TGTGCCAGCAGCGCACGACTGGATAGCTACACAGATACGCAGTATTTT,CASSARLDSYTDTQYF
TRBV7-9,-,-,TRBJ2-2,TGTGCCAGCACCACCGGTAACACCGGGGAGCTGTTTTTT,CASTTGNTGELFF
TRBV19,-,-,TRBJ2-2,TGTGCCAGTAGTGTCGTACGGCGAACCGGGGAGCTGTTTTTT,CASSVVRRTGELFF
TRBV18,-,-,TRBJ2-5,TGTGCCAGCTCACCACCTGGACGGAGCCAAGAGACCCAGTACTTC,CASSPPGRSQETQYF
TRBV11-2,-,-,TRBJ2-3,TGTGCCAGCAGCTTGGGACTGCACACAGATACGCAGTATTTT,CASSLGLHTDTQYF
TRBV2,-,-,TRBJ2-7,TGTGCCAGCAGTGACCCAGTGGGTTCCTACGAGCAGTACTTC,CASSDPVGSYEQYF
TRBV5-5,once,-,TRBJ1-5,TGTGCCAGCAGCTGGGGAGATCAGCCCCAGCATTTT,CASSWGDQPQHF
TRBV5-4,-,TRBD2,TRBJ2-7,TGTGCCAGCAGCCGAAGTAGCGGGCGGAGCTCCTACGAGCAGTACTTC,CASSRSSGRSSYEQYF
TRBV28,once,-,TRBJ2-2,TGTGCCAGCAGTTTACGGGGGGCGCCGGCCGGGGAGCTGTTTTTT,CASSLRGAPAGELFF
TRBV7-3,-,-,TRBJ2-6,TGTGCCAGCAGCCTGCGCATGGAACAAAGCTCTGGGGCCAACGTCCTGACTTTC,CASSLRMEQSSGANVLTF
TRBV6-6,-,-,TRBJ2-7,TGTGCCAGCATTAGTGGGAGCTCCTACGAGCAGTACTTC,CASISGSSYEQYF
TRBV7-8,-,-,TRBJ2-5,TGTGCCAGCAGCTCTCTGGCGGGGAGCTTGGAGACCCAGTACTTC,CASSSLAGSLETQYF
TRBV18,-,TRBD2,TRBJ2-7,TGTGCCAGCTCACCAGGGACTAGTTCCTACGAGCAGTACTTC,CASSPGTSSYEQYF
TRBV2,-,-,TRBJ1-5,TGTGCCAGCACCCTGTTGGGGGGCGTTCAGCCCCAGCATTTT,CASTLLGGVQPQHF
TRBV10-3,-,-,TRBJ1-1,TGTGCCATGGCCGCAGACAGATTGAACACTGAAGCTTTCTTT,CAMAADRLNTEAFF
TRBV2,-,-,TRBJ2-2,TGTGCCAGCAGGTGGGACACCGGGGAGCTGTTTTTT,CASRWDTGELFF
TRBV7-2,-,TRBD2,TRBJ2-1,TGTGCCAGCAGCCCCACAGCGGGAGTTTGGAATGAGCAGTTCTTC,CASSPTAGVWNEQFF
TRBV14,-,-,TRBJ2-2,TGTGCCAGCAGCCAAGATCCCTCGGGAGCGATAACCGGGGAGCTGTTTTTT,CASSQDPSGAITGELFF
TRBV6-1,-,-,TRBJ2-2,TGTGCCAGCACCCCGGTGCACACCGGGGAGCTGTTTTTT,CASTPVHTGELFF
TRBV7-8,-,-,TRBJ1-3,TGTGCCAGCAGCCTCTCCGGGACCTTTGGAAACACCATATATTTT,CASSLSGTFGNTIYF
TRBV6-1,-,-,TRBJ1-2,TGTGCCAGCAGTGAGTCAGGGGCCGTGGGGTACACCTTC,CASSESGAVGYTF
TRBV7-3,-,-,TRBJ2-2,TGTGCCAGCAGCCCACGCAGACAGTCGAGGACAGATCTCACCGGGGAGCTGTTTTTT,CASSPRRQSRTDLTGELFF
TRBV6-5,-,-,TRBJ2-7,TGTGCCAGCAGTTATGGGGATGGGGGACCCTCCTACGAGCAGTACTTC,CASSYGDGGPSYEQYF
TRBV19,-,-,TRBJ2-4,TGTGCCAGTAGCGCTCGGTTGAGTCGGGGTCGGGACATTCAGTACTTC,CASSARLSRGRDIQYF